This paragraph reports one T cell receptor (beta chain). The sample comes from a study of blood T cell repertoires in COVID-19. Produced via immunoSEQ multiplex PCR; TCRdb's table is partial and in-frame only. The sample includes about 76,000 clones, 85% of them seen just once. The CDR3 runs 13 residues. The germline V and J ends were trimmed by 4 bases and 6 bases, with 12 bases remaining between them. The germline gives CDR1 SGHDT, CDR2 YYEEEE. The sample taken for sequencing was peripheral blood. V gene TRBV5-6 combines with J gene TRBJ2-3; D is perhaps TRBD2 (6 bases). This TCR derives from a man aged 55 to 70 with COVID-19, enrolled during active disease. In DNA form, the CDR3 reads TGTGCCAGCAGCACCACTAGCAGGGATACGCAGTATTTT. As protein: CASSTTSRDTQYF.